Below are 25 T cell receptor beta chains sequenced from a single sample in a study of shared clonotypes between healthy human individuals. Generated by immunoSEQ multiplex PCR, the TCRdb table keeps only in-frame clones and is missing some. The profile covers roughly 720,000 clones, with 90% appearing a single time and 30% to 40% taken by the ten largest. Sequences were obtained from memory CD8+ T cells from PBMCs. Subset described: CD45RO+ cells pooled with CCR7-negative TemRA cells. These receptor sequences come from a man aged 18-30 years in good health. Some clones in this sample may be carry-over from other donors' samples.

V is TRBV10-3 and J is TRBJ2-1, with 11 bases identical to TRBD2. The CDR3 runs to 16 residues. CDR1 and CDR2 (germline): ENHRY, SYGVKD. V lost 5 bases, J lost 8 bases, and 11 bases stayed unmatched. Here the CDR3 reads CAISWGLAAPGDEQFF. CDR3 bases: TGTGCCATCAGTTGGGGACTAGCGGCCCCCGGGGATGAGCAGTTCTTC.

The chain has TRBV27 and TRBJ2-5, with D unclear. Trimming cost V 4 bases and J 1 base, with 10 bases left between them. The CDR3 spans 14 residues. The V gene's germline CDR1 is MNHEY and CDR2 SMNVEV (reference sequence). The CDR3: CASSSIEAQETQYF. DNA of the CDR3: TGTGCCAGCAGTTCCATAGAAGCCCAAGAGACCCAGTACTTC.

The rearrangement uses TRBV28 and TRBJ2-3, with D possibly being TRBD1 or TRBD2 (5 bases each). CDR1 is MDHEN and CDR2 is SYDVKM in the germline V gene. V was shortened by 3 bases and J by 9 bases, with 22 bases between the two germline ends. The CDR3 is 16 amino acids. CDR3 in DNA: TGTGCCAGCAGTTTTGGGTCCGGAAGGGACCGAGTGACGCAGTATTTT. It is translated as CASSFGSGRDRVTQYF.

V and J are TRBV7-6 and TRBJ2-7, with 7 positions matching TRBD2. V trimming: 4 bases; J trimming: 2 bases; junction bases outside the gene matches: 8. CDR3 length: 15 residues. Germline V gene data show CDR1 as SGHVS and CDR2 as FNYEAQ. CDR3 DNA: TGTGCCAGCAGCTCGGGACCCGGGGGGACCTACGAGCAGTACTTC. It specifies CASSSGPGGTYEQYF.

The CDR3 nucleotides read TGTGCCAGTACCTTTTACCTAAGCGGCAATCAGCCCCAGCATTTT. Encoded protein: CASTFYLSGNQPQHF. This sequence joins TRBV19 and TRBJ1-5; D unclear. CDR1 is LNHDA and CDR2 is SQIVND in the germline V gene (reference sequence). This CDR3 has 15 residues. The V end was cut by 7 bases, the J end by 2 bases, with 15 bases between.

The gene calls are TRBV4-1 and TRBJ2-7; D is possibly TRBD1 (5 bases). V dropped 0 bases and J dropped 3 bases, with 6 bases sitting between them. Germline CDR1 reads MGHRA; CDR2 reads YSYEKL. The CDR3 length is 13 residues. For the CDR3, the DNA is TGCGCCAGCAGCCAAGACAGGGTCTACGAGCAGTACTTC. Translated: CASSQDRVYEQYF.

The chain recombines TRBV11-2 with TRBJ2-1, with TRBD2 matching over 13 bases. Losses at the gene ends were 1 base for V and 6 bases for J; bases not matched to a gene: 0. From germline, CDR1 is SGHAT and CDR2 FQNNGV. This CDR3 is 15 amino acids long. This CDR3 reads CASSLGTSGSNEQFF. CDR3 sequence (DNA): TGTGCCAGCAGCTTAGGGACTAGCGGGAGCAATGAGCAGTTCTTC.

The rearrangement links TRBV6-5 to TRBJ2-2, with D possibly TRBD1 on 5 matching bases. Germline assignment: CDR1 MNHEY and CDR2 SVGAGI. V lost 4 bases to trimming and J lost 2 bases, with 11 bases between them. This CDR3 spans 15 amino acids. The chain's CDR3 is CASSSSRDNTGELFF. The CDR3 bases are TGTGCCAGCAGTTCCTCCAGGGATAACACCGGGGAGCTGTTTTTT.

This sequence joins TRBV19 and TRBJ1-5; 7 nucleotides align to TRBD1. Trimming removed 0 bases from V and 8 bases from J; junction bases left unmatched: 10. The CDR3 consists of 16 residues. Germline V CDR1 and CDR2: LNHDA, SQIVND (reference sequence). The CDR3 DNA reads TGTGCCAGTAGTATAGATACAGGGGACTATCCCGAGCCCCAGCATTTT. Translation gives CASSIDTGDYPEPQHF. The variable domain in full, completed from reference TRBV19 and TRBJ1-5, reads DGGITQSPKYLFRKEGQNVTLSCEQNLNHDAMYWYRQDPGQGLRLIYYSQIVNDFQKGDIAEGYSVSREKKESFPLTVTSAQKNPTAFYLCASSIDTGDYPEPQHFGDGTRLSIL.

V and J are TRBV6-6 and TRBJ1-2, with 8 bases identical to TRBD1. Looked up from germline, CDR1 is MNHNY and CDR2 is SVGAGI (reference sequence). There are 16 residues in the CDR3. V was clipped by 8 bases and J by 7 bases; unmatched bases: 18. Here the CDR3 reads CASRTLRVQGASGYTF. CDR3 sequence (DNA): TGTGCCAGCCGTACCCTTAGGGTTCAGGGGGCGAGTGGCTACACCTTC.

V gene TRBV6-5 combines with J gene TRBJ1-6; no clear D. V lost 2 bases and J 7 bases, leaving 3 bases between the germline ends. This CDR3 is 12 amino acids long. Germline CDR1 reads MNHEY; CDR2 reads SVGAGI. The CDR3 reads CASSYQNSPLHF. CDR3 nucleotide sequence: TGTGCCAGCAGTTACCAAAATTCACCCCTCCACTTT.

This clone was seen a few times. The CDR3 region is CASSLAANYGYTF. The CDR3 DNA reads TGTGCCAGCAGCTTAGCAGCTAACTATGGCTACACCTTC. The chain is built from TRBV7-9 and TRBJ1-2; D ambiguous. V gave up 0 bases and J gave up 0 bases, with 2 bases separating them. The CDR3 runs to 13 residues. Germline CDR1 reads SEHNR; CDR2 reads FQNEAQ (reference sequence).

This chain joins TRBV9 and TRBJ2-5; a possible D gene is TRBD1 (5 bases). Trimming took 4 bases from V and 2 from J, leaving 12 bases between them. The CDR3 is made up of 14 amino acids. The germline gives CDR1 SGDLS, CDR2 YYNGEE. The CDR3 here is CASSKQELQETQYF. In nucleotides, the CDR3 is TGTGCCAGCAGCAAACAGGAGCTGCAAGAGACCCAGTACTTC.

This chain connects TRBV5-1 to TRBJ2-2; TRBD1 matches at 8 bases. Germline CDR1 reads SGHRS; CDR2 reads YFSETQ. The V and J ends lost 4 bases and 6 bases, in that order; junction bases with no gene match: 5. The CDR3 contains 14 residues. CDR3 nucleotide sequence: TGCGCCAGCAGCCCCCCGGACAGGGCCGGGGAGCTGTTTTTT. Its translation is CASSPPDRAGELFF. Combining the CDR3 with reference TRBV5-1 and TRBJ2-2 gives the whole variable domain KAGVTQTPRYLIKTRGQQVTLSCSPISGHRSVSWYQQTPGQGLQFLFEYFSETQRNKGNFPGRFSGRQFSNSRSEMNVSTLELGDSALYLCASSPPDRAGELFFGEGSRLTVL.

The CDR3 loop is CASSLGRGGYEQYF. CDR3 DNA: TGCGCCAGCAGCCTCGGGAGGGGTGGCTACGAGCAGTACTTC. The J gene is TRBJ2-7, the V gene TRBV4-1; 8 nucleotides match TRBD2. The germline V gene encodes CDR1 MGHRA and CDR2 YSYEKL. Unmatched junction bases numbered 5, after V lost 4 bases and J lost 3 bases. CDR3 length: 14 amino acids.

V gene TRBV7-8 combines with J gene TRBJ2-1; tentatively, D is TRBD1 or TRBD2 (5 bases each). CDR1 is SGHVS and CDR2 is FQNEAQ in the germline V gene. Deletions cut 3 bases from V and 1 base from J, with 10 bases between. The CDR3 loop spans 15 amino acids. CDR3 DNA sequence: TGTGCCAGCAGCTTCTCGGGACGGTCCTACAATGAGCAGTTCTTC. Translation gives CASSFSGRSYNEQFF.

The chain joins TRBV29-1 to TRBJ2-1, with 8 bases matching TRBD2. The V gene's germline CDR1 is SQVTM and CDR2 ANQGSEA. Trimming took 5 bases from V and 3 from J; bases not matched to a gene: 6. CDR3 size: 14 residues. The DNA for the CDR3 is TGCAGCGTTAAATTTAGCGGGAACTACAATGAGCAGTTCTTC. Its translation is CSVKFSGNYNEQFF.

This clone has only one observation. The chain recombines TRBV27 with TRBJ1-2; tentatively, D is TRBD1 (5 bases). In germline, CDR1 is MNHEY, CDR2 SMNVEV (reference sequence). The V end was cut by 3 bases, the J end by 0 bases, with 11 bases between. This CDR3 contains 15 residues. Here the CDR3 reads CASSLGPLANYGYTF. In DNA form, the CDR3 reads TGTGCCAGCAGTTTGGGGCCGCTAGCTAACTATGGCTACACCTTC.

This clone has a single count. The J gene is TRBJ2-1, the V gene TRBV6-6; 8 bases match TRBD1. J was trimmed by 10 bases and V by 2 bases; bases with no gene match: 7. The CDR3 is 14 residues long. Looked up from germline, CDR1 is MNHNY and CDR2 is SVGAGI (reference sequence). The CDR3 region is CASSYTKGQVEQFF. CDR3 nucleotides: TGTGCCAGCAGTTACACCAAGGGACAGGTCGAGCAGTTCTTC.

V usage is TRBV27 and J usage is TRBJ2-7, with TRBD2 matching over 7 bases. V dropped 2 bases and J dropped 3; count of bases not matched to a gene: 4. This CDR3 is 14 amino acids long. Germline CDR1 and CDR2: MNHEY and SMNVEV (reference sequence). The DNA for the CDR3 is TGTGCCAGCAGTTTACTGGGGGGGGTCTACGAGCAGTACTTC. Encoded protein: CASSLLGGVYEQYF.

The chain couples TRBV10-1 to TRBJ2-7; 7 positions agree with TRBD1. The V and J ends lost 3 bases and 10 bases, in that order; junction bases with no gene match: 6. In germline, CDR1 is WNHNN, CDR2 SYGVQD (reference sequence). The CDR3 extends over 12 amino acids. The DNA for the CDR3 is TGCGCCAGCAGTGAAACGAAGGGGGCCCAGTACTTC. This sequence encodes CASSETKGAQYF.

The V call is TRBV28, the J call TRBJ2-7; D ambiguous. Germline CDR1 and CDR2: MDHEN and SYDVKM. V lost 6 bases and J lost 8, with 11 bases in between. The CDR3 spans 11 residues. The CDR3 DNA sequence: TGTGCCAGCAGCCCCCTTAAGAAGCAGTACTTC. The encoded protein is CASSPLKKQYF.

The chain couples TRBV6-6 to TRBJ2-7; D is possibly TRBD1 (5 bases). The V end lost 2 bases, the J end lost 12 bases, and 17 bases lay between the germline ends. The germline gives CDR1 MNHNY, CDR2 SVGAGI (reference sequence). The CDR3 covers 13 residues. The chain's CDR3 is CASSYPGKRFLYF. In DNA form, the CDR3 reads TGTGCCAGCAGTTACCCAGGGAAAAGGTTCCTGTACTTC.

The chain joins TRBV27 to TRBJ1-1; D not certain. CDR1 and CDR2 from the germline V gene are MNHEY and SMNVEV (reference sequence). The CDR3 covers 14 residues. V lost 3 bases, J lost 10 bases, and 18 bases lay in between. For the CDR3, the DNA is TGTGCCAGCAGTTTGGGGATGAACAGAGAAGGAGCTTTCTTT. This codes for CASSLGMNREGAFF.

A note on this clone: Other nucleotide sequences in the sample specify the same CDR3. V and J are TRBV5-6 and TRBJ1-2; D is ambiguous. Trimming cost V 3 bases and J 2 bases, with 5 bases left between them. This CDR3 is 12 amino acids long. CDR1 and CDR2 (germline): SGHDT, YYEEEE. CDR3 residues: CASSYTNYGYTF. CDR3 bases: TGTGCCAGCAGCTACACCAACTATGGCTACACCTTC.